Below, one T cell receptor (beta chain) is given with its context. This clonotype was counted only a few times. No cognate antigen has been identified for it. Nothing much larger sits one base from this clone, and base qualities are not available. Graves' hyperthyroidism was defined as stable when no progression to ophthalmopathy occurred over 18 months of follow-up. Hyperthyroidism patients were newly diagnosed, had a disease duration of under 2 months, and were aged 18 to 65 years. Exclusion was applied to patients with uncontrolled infections, other autoimmune diseases, pregnancy or lactation. Diagnoses were established on the basis of clinical symptoms, serum thyroxine and TRAb, thyroid ultrasound, and orbital computed tomography. PBMCs were separated from 10 ml of fresh peripheral blood using Ficoll-Paque density gradient centrifugation. Trizol reagent was used to extract total RNA, and RNA quality was then checked on an Agilent 2100 Bioanalyzer.

The TCR beta CDR3 regions were amplified from the RNA transcripts. The TCR CDR3 was subjected to a first round of RT-PCR using the HTBI primer set and the Qiagen OneStep RT-PCR kit. A second multiplex PCR round built the libraries, followed by size selection and purification. Sequencing of the libraries was done on an Illumina HiSeq2000 using paired-end 100 bp reads. As for how the authors treated the data: SOAPnuke was used to process the raw data, removing reads that contained adapters or uncalled bases, had a mean Phred below 15, or lacked an exact match to the constant primer or identifier. COPE v1.2.5 was used to merge high-quality paired reads, and clonotypes were defined as unique nucleotide sequences. MiTCR v1.1 was used to align the clonotypes against IMGT TRBV, TRBD and TRBJ reference segments. Analysis was restricted to V-J combinations with a frequency above 0.0001, which covered about 99% of repertoires. A TCS score was defined as the ratio of F50 (clonal expansion) to E x V (chaos), with BLOSUM62-based TCRdist applied between CDR3 peptides within each V-J. Welch's t-statistics and random forest reduced fewer than 600 V-J features to roughly 13, which were used in a naive Bayes classifier (R e1071). TCRdb reprocessing: public reads trimmed at Q25 with fastp, clones called with MiXCR, in-frame beta chains kept. For every CDR3 protein sequence, its rows merge into one entry that carries the most common genes and DNA. The V and J calls come from TCRdb's annotation, not from the publication. The sample yields 340,000 or so distinct CDR3 sequences; approximately 17% were counted once. The ten largest clones represent 33% of the sample.

The data are from a study of T cells in Graves' hyperthyroidism and ophthalmopathy (dated by TCRdb to about 2019). Some background on the complete study: Peripheral blood was sampled at the time of initial diagnosis, prior to any treatment. In addition, the study compared T-cell repertoires in thyroid tissue and in blood from roughly 6 Graves' hyperthyroidism patients. The roughly 90 discovery patients were divided at random into training and test sets in a 7:3 ratio. Following sampling, methimazole starting at 30 mg daily was given to hyperthyroidism patients, and high-dose intravenous methylprednisolone was given to ophthalmopathy patients. The paper describes TCR Vbeta CDR3 sequencing of 135 peripheral blood samples, made up of roughly 40 ophthalmopathy patients, roughly 80 hyperthyroidism patients and some 17 progressor patients. Prospective prediction of ophthalmopathy was tested in an independent validation cohort of 18 to 20 hyperthyroidism patients and 15 to 17 patients who later progressed to ophthalmopathy. TCR V-J signatures able to tell the groups apart were searched for in a discovery cohort of approximately 95 patients, of whom more than 40 had Graves' ophthalmopathy and around 57 had stable Graves' hyperthyroidism. Study-level results and caveats: No statistical method was used to set the sample size in advance, and investigators knew the group allocation. Most expanded thyroid clonotypes (frequency above 0.001) were also detected in blood, suggesting blood repertoires may reflect thyroid immune responses. In validation, the model predicted progression to ophthalmopathy with just under 71% sensitivity and around 72% specificity, a median of around six months before onset. In cross-validation, a model built on a 13 V-J signature told ophthalmopathy apart from stable hyperthyroidism with less than 90% sensitivity and roughly 83% specificity, and in testing the same model reached 80%/75%.

Sequenced input: blood. The receptor's source is a man aged 25 to 40 with Graves' hyperthyroidism.

The CDR3 loop reads CAWARGWNSPLHF. The sequenced DNA: TGTGCCTGGGCGAGGGGGTGGAATTCACCCCTCCACTTT. The V and J segments used are TRBV30 and TRBJ1-6, with a tentative D gene TRBD1 over 6 matching bases. V and J lose 5 bases and 7 bases, and a span of 12 bases separates them. In the germline V gene (reference sequence), CDR1 corresponds to GTSNPN and CDR2 to SVGIG. Measured from the cysteine to the phenylalanine, the CDR3 is 13 residues long. Just CDR3 DNA is preserved here, 39 bases in frame from base 1.